The clone carrying this T cell receptor (beta chain) was counted a few times. The sort gate was single viable CD3+CD4+CD8-CD45RO+ cells for memory CD4+ T cells. CD4+ T cells were isolated by positive magnetic selection. Germline values: CDR1 SGHAT, CDR2 FQNNGV. This CDR3 spans 13 amino acids. V lost 5 bases and J lost 3, with 10 bases in between. The data were taken from a study of memory CD4+ T cells and cytomegalovirus serostatus. Overall study: Healthy Belgian adult donors included under ten CMV-positive and some 24 CMV-negative people.

Profiling relied on immunoSEQ multiplex PCR, and the TCRdb table lists in-frame clones only, not all of them. The sample yields some 41,000 clones, roughly three quarters seen once. Sequencing used memory CD4+ T cells from blood. This clonotype was sampled from an adult in good health and CMV-seronegative. This chain connects TRBV11-2 to TRBJ1-1, with D possibly matching TRBD1 (6 bases). CDR3 bases: TGTGCCAGCAGCCCGAGGGGGGACACTGAAGCTTTCTTT. It translates to CASSPRGDTEAFF.